This TCR beta chain stems from a study of blood T cell repertoires in COVID-19. Study overall: From the United States, Italy and Spain came samples of acute and convalescent COVID-19. From T cells, B-cell-depleted T cells, or PBMCs came the material, which was cDNA or gDNA.

Assignment of participants to cohorts was predicated upon participant-reported clinical history. This clone was seen a few times. V lost 1 base and J lost 0, with 10 bases in between. CDR3 size: 15 residues. Germline values: CDR1 SGHTA, CDR2 FQGTGA. The assay was immunoSEQ multiplex PCR, and TCRdb's table has in-frame clones only and misses some. This sample has around 280,000 clones, with 90% found just once. Sequencing used PBMCs or T cells enriched from blood (not recorded which). The rearrangement links TRBV7-3 to TRBJ2-7; TRBD1 is a possible D gene (7 bases). The sequence came from a woman between 18 and 29 years old with acute COVID-19. CDR3 protein: CASSLMEGASYEQYF. The CDR3 DNA is TGTGCCAGCAGCTTAATGGAGGGGGCCTCCTACGAGCAGTACTTC.